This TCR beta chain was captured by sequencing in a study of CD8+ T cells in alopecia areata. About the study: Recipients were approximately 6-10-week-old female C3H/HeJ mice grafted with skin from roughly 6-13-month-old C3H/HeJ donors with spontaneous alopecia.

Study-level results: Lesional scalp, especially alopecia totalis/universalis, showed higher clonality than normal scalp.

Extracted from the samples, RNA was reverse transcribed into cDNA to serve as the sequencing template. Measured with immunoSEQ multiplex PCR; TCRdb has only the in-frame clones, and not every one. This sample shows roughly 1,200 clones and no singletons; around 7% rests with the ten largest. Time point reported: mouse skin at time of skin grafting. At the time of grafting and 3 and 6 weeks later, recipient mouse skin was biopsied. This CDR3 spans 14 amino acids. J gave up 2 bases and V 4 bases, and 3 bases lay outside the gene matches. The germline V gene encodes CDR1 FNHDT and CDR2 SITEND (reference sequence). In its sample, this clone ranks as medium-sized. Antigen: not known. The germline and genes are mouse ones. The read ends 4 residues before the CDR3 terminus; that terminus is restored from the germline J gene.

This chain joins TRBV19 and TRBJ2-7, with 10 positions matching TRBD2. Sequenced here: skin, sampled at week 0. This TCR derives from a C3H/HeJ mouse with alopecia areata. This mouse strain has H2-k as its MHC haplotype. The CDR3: CASSSWGGAYEQYF. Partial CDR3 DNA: TGTGCCAGCAGTTCCTGGGGGGGCGCCTAT.